A single sample gave rise to the 6 T cell receptor beta chains below, sequenced in a study of tumor-infiltrating lymphocytes in oesophageal squamous cell carcinoma. In TCRdb, the PCR reads were re-called with MiXCR into one record per CDR3 protein. In the table there are approximately 9,500 distinct CDR3 sequences, approximately 50% of which are singletons. The sequenced sample was esophageal tumor tissue. All receptors come from a female donor with esophageal squamous cell carcinoma.

J is TRBJ1-3 and V is TRBV12-5; D remains ambiguous. Germline loops: CDR1 LGHNT, CDR2 FRNRAP. CDR3 size: 13 residues. Trimming shortened V by 9 bases and J by 0 bases, and 9 bases separated the two germline ends. This chain's CDR3 is CASPQYSGNTIYF. As DNA, the CDR3 is TGTGCTAGCCCTCAGTACTCTGGAAACACCATATATTTT.

The rearrangement joins TRBV11-2 to TRBJ2-1; unclear D gene. CDR3 length: 15 amino acids. V shed 1 base and J shed 0 bases, with 7 bases lying between them. Germline V gene lookup returns CDR1 SGHAT and CDR2 FQNNGV. In DNA form, the CDR3 reads TGTGCCAGCAGCTTAGGGGCGACCTCCTACAATGAGCAGTTCTTC. As protein: CASSLGATSYNEQFF.

DNA of the CDR3: TGTGCCAGCAGGCAGAATTTGGGCAATCAGCCCCAGCATTTT. Its protein is CASRQNLGNQPQHF. This rearrangement joins TRBV12-3 or TRBV12-4 to TRBJ1-5, with D hard to call. This CDR3 comprises 14 residues. Trimming cost V 6 bases and J 2 bases, with 11 bases left between them.

The chain links TRBV6-1 to TRBJ2-7; possibly TRBD2 for D (7 bases). The assigned J gene may be wrong: the sequence end matches TRBJ2-5 better. The V gene's germline CDR1 is MNHNS and CDR2 SASEGT. The length of the CDR3 is 13 residues. The CDR3 reads CAIDPGGSETQYF. For the CDR3, the DNA is TGTGCCATCGACCCGGGGGGCTCAGAGACCCAGTACTTC.

There are many counts of this clonotype. Since a much larger clone is just one base distant, this may be a read error. The genes are TRBV7-9 and TRBJ2-3; TRBD2 might be the D (6 bases). This CDR3 is 16 amino acids long. The germline CDR1 and CDR2 sequences are SEHNR and FQNEAQ (reference sequence). Trimming took 7 bases from V and 14 from J, leaving 31 bases between them. CDR3 in DNA: TGTGCCAGCAACCCCGCGGGGCGGATTAACACCGGGGAGCTGTATTTT. Amino acids: CASNPAGRINTGELYF.

To note about this clonotype: The junction shows a germline mismatch at one end, possibly a read error. V usage is TRBV7-6 and J usage is TRBJ2-1, with D perhaps matching TRBD2 (6 bases). The CDR3 totals 9 residues. Germline-derived CDR1 and CDR2 are SGHVS and FNYEAQ. CDR3 protein: CASSDYGTF. CDR3 in DNA: TGTGCCAGCAGCGATTACGGGACTTTC.